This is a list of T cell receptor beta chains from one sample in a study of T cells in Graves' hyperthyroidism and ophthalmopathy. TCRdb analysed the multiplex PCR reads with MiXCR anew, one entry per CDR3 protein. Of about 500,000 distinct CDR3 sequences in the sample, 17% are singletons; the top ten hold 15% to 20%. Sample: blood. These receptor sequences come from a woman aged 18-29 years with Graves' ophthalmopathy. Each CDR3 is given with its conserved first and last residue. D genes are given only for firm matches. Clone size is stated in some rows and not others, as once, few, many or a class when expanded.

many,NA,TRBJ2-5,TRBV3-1,TGTGCCAGCAGCTCTCAGGGTTTCCAAGAGACCCAGTACTTC,CASSSQGFQETQYF
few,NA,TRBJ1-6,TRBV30,TGTGCCCGTCACAGCGGGGGGGGATCACCCCTCCACTTT,CARHSGGGSPLHF
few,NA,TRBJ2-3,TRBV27,TGTGCCAGCAGTTTACTGGGAGAGGATACGCAGTATTTT,CASSLLGEDTQYF
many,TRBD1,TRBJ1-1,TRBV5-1,TGCGCCAGCAGCATTACTACAGGGGGCACTGAAGCTTTCTTT,CASSITTGGTEAFF
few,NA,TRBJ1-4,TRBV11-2,TGTGCCAGCAGCCCCGGGACAACAACTAATGAAAAACTGTTTTTT,CASSPGTTTNEKLFF
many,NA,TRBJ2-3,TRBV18,TGTGCCAGCTCACGACACTCCAGCACAGATACGCAGTATTTT,CASSRHSSTDTQYF
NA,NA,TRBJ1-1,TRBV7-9,TGTGCCAGCAGTTTAGGACAGTACACTGGAGCTTTCTTT,CASSLGQYTGAFF
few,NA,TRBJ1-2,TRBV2,TGTGCCAGCAGTTTGGACGTTTATGACTATGGCTACACCTTC,CASSLDVYDYGYTF
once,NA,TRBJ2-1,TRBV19,TGTGCCAGTAGCACCATGGGGGTGGAGTCCTACAATGAGCAGTTCTTC,CASSTMGVESYNEQFF
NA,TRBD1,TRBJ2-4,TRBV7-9,TGTGCCAGCAGCTTATGGAAGACAGGGGAGAACATTCAGTACTTC,CASSLWKTGENIQYF
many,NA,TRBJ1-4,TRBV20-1,TGCAGTGCTTCTGATTCATCGACGGACGCCCTTGAAAAACTGTTTTTT,CSASDSSTDALEKLFF
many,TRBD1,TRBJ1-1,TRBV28,TGTGCCAGCAGTCCCTTTCCGGACAGGGCCGACACTGAAGCTTTCTTT,CASSPFPDRADTEAFF
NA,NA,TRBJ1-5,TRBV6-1,TGTGCCAGCAGTGATACCCTTACAGGGTACAATCAGCCCCAGCATTTT,CASSDTLTGYNQPQHF
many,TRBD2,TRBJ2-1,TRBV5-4,TGTGCCAGCAGCTTGCATAGCGGGAGCTCCTACAATGAGCAGTTCTTC,CASSLHSGSSYNEQFF